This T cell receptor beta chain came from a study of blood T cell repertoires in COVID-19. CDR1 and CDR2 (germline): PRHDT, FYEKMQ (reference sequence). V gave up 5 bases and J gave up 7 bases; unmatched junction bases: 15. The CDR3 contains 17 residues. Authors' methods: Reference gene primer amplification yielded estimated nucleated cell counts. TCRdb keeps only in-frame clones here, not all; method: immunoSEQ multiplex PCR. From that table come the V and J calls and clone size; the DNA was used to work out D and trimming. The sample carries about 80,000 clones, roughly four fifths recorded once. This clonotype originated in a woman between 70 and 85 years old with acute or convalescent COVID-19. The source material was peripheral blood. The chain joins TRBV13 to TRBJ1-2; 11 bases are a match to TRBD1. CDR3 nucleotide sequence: TGTGCCAGCAGCACGGGGACAGGGGGTGGAGCGGCGGCTGGCTACACCTTC. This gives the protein CASSTGTGGGAAAGYTF.